This passage covers 6 T cell receptor beta chains from one sample sequenced in a study of CD8 T cells in ankylosing spondylitis. Study-wide findings and caveats: Among TCR beta sequences, a motif of under ten highly homologous variants appeared characteristic of ankylosing spondylitis blood.

TCRdb reprocessed the 5' RACE reads via MiXCR and lists one record per CDR3 protein. The profile shows around 770,000 distinct CDR3 sequences, 15% to 20% of them singletons. These receptors' targets are unknown. Sequenced input: blood, either unsorted or a sorted T cell fraction (not recorded which). These receptors were taken from a male donor with ankylosing spondylitis.

The genes are TRBV20-1 and TRBJ1-3; D possibly corresponds to TRBD1 (5 bases). Trimming took 2 bases from V and 4 from J, leaving 15 bases between them. CDR3 size: 15 residues. CDR1 and CDR2 (germline): DFQATT, SNEGSKA (reference sequence). The CDR3 is CSARTSSDKGNTIYF. CDR3 nucleotide sequence: TGCAGTGCTAGAACCTCCTCGGACAAAGGAAACACCATATATTTT.

This clonotype has only a few counts. The chain couples TRBV12-3 or TRBV12-4 to TRBJ2-1, with TRBD2 matching 11 bases. The CDR3 has 19 amino acids. The V gene end was trimmed by 6 bases and the J gene end by 1 base; junction bases not matched to a gene: 14. Here the CDR3 reads CASRSLAGVPGVSYNEQFF. Here the CDR3 DNA reads TGTGCCAGCAGATCACTAGCGGGAGTCCCTGGCGTTTCCTACAATGAGCAGTTCTTC.

The sample holds a few counts of this clonotype. V and J are TRBV29-1 and TRBJ1-1, with 10 nucleotides matching TRBD1. CDR1 is SQVTM, CDR2 ANQGSEA, per germline. This CDR3 comprises 13 residues. J was trimmed by 7 bases and V by 8 bases; bases with no gene match: 10. The CDR3 here is CSTLGTGVDEAFF. In DNA, the CDR3 is TGCAGCACCCTGGGGACAGGGGTGGATGAAGCTTTCTTT.

This clonotype was detected a few times. V usage is TRBV6-2 or TRBV6-3 and J usage is TRBJ2-7, with 8 positions matching TRBD2. J gave up 2 bases and V 4 bases, and 4 bases lay outside the gene matches. From germline, CDR1 is MNHEY and CDR2 SVGEGT. The CDR3 spans 14 residues. Here the CDR3 reads CASSSQAGAYEQYF. CDR3 bases: TGTGCCAGCAGTTCACAAGCGGGAGCCTACGAGCAGTACTTC.

In its sample, this clonotype was seen a few times. V is TRBV4-3 and J is TRBJ2-7; possible D gene TRBD2, 6 bases. Looked up from germline, CDR1 is LGHNA and CDR2 is YSLEER. V was shortened by 3 bases and J by 4 bases, with 16 bases between the two germline ends. CDR3 length: 15 amino acids. CDR3 sequence reads: CASSHMTGDEYEQYF. The CDR3 coding sequence is TGCGCCAGCAGCCACATGACGGGAGACGAGTACGAGCAGTACTTC.

The table lists this clonotype with a few counts. Here the CDR3 reads CATSRGGANTGELFF. For the CDR3, the DNA is TGTGCCACCAGCAGAGGGGGGGCGAACACCGGGGAGCTGTTTTTT. The gene calls are TRBV15 and TRBJ2-2, with D possibly being TRBD2 (6 bases). Between the trimmed V and J ends, which lost 1 base and 0 bases, there was a span of 6 bases. CDR1 is LNHNV, CDR2 YYDKDF, per germline (reference sequence). The CDR3 runs 15 residues.